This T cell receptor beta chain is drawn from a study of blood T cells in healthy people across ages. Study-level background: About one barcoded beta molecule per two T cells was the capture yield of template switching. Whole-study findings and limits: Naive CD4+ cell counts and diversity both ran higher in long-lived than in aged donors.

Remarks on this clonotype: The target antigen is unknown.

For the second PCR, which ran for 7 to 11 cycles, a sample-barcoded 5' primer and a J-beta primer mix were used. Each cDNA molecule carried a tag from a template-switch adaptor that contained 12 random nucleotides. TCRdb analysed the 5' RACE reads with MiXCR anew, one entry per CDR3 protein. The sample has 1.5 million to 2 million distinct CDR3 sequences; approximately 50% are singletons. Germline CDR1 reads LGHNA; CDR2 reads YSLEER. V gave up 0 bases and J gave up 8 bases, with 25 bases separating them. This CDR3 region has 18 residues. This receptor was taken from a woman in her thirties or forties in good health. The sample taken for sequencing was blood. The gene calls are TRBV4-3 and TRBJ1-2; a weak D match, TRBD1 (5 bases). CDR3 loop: CASSQDEARDRQPRGYTF. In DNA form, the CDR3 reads TGCGCCAGCAGCCAAGACGAGGCAAGGGACCGACAACCGCGCGGCTACACCTTC.